This TCR beta chain was obtained from a study of T cells in Graves' hyperthyroidism and ophthalmopathy. Study-wide results and caveats: Model output signaled ophthalmopathy a median 6.5 months ahead of onset. In blood, most of the thyroid clonotypes expanded above 0.001 were also present.

This CDR3 has 13 residues. Germline loops: CDR1 DFQATT, CDR2 SNEGSKA (reference sequence). Unmatched junction bases numbered 8, after V lost 5 bases and J lost 5 bases. This clonotype was observed at least ten times. Its antigen is currently unknown. From RNA transcripts, TCR beta CDR3 regions were amplified. Researchers ran a first-round RT-PCR on the TCR CDR3 using the HTBI primer set. A single record per CDR3 protein comes from TCRdb applying MiXCR to the multiplex PCR reads. The data contain some 300,000 distinct CDR3 sequences, roughly 20% of them seen just once; the ten biggest clones take up under 40%.

The receptor was derived from a man aged 50 to 59 with Graves' ophthalmopathy. This chain links TRBV20-1 with TRBJ2-5; 7 bases line up with TRBD2. The sample was blood. The CDR3 coding sequence is TGCAGTGCTCGTCGACTAGCCTGGGAGACCCAGTACTTC. Amino acid sequence: CSARRLAWETQYF.